This passage covers 20 T cell receptor beta chains from one sample sequenced in a study of cytomegalovirus exposure and HLA in healthy donors. A multiplex PCR was run with 60 Vbeta primers and 13 Jbeta primers. Data came from immunoSEQ multiplex PCR; TCRdb stores just in-frame clones and leaves some out. The top ten hold about 11% of the sample, which has around 150,000 clones, roughly 74% seen once. The specimen sequenced was PBMCs. The origin of the receptors is a young man in good health and CMV-seropositive.

The J gene is TRBJ2-7, the V gene TRBV7-9; 10 nucleotides match TRBD1. The CDR3 is 15 residues long. Germline CDR1 reads SEHNR; CDR2 reads FQNEAQ (reference sequence). With V trimmed by 5 bases and J by 7 bases, 11 bases remained unmatched. CDR3: CASSPKGQGTREQYF. CDR3 coding DNA: TGTGCCAGCAGCCCTAAGGGACAGGGGACTCGGGAGCAGTACTTC.

The CDR3 loop is CASGFRGKVEKLFF. The DNA of the CDR3 is TGTGCCAGTGGATTCAGGGGGAAAGTTGAAAAACTGTTTTTT. This rearrangement joins TRBV19 to TRBJ1-4; 7 positions agree with TRBD1. CDR1 LNHDA and CDR2 SQIVND come from the germline V gene (reference sequence). CDR3 length: 14 amino acids. V lost 8 bases, J lost 7 bases, and 10 bases stayed unmatched.

The J gene is TRBJ2-1, the V gene TRBV5-1; no clear D. V was shortened by 0 bases and J by 2 bases, with 12 bases between the two germline ends. CDR1 and CDR2 (germline): SGHRS, YFSETQ. The CDR3 is 16 amino acids. The CDR3 reads CASSLGYNSPYNEQFF. In DNA, the CDR3 is TGCGCCAGCAGCTTGGGGTACAACAGTCCCTACAATGAGCAGTTCTTC.

This chain connects TRBV7-9 to TRBJ1-5, with TRBD1 identical over 9 bases. V trimming: 1 base; J trimming: 6 bases; junction bases outside the gene matches: 10. This CDR3 is built from 17 residues. Germline CDR1 reads SEHNR; CDR2 reads FQNEAQ (reference sequence). This chain's CDR3 is CASSLVLGTGFGQPQHF. In nucleotides, the CDR3 is TGTGCCAGCAGCTTAGTTCTAGGGACAGGGTTCGGTCAGCCCCAGCATTTT.

The chain joins TRBV12-5 to TRBJ2-7; weak D call: TRBD2 (6 bases). CDR1 and CDR2 (germline): LGHNT, FRNRAP. V gave up 0 bases and J gave up 0 bases, with 18 bases separating them. This CDR3 has 18 amino acids. The CDR3 bases are TGTGCTAGTGGTTTGGTACCCTCCCGGGGGAGTAGCTCCTACGAGCAGTACTTC. It specifies CASGLVPSRGSSSYEQYF.

The chain couples TRBV5-1 to TRBJ2-2, with 7 bases fitting TRBD1. Germline V CDR1 and CDR2: SGHRS, YFSETQ. The trim removed 4 bases at V and 9 bases at J, leaving 6 bases unmatched. This CDR3 is 13 amino acids long. CDR3 in DNA: TGCGCCAGCAGCGGAACAGGGGCGAGGGAGCTGTTTTTT. Translation gives CASSGTGARELFF. Full variable domain (missing parts from reference TRBV5-1 and TRBJ2-2): KAGVTQTPRYLIKTRGQQVTLSCSPISGHRSVSWYQQTPGQGLQFLFEYFSETQRNKGNFPGRFSGRQFSNSRSEMNVSTLELGDSALYLCASSGTGARELFFGEGSRLTVL.

In nucleotides, the CDR3 is TGTGCCACCAAAATGATCCCTACCAATCAGCCCCAGCATTTT. It translates to CATKMIPTNQPQHF. The chain joins TRBV28 to TRBJ1-5; D is ambiguous. The germline CDR1 and CDR2 sequences are MDHEN and SYDVKM. V lost 10 bases to trimming and J lost 3 bases, with 16 bases between them. This CDR3 is built from 14 residues.

This clone has just one count. V is TRBV10-3 and J is TRBJ2-1; tentatively, D is TRBD1 (5 bases). The V end was cut by 11 bases, the J end by 6 bases, with 17 bases between. CDR1 is ENHRY, CDR2 SYGVKD, per germline. The CDR3 consists of 13 residues. This CDR3 reads CAVRTQQANEQFF. The CDR3 coding sequence is TGTGCCGTAAGGACACAACAAGCCAATGAGCAGTTCTTC.

A few counts support this clone. V and J are TRBV19 and TRBJ2-5, with unresolved D. V was shortened by 4 bases and J by 2 bases, with 11 bases between the two germline ends. This CDR3 has 14 residues. Germline values: CDR1 LNHDA, CDR2 SQIVND (reference sequence). The CDR3 DNA reads as TGTGCCAGTAGTACCCGCAGGAAACAAGAGACCCAGTACTTC. Its protein product is CASSTRRKQETQYF.

V and J are TRBV19 and TRBJ2-3; 7 bases are shared with TRBD2. The CDR3 has 14 amino acids. The V gene's germline CDR1 is LNHDA and CDR2 SQIVND (reference sequence). The V segment lost 2 bases and the J segment 9 bases; nucleotides outside the gene matches: 8. The CDR3 loop is CASSISLAEQTQYF. Written as DNA, the CDR3 is TGTGCCAGTAGTATATCCCTAGCGGAACAAACGCAGTATTTT. The whole variable domain, filled in from reference TRBV19 and TRBJ2-3, reads DGGITQSPKYLFRKEGQNVTLSCEQNLNHDAMYWYRQDPGQGLRLIYYSQIVNDFQKGDIAEGYSVSREKKESFPLTVTSAQKNPTAFYLCASSISLAEQTQYFGPGTRLTVL.

The chain is built from TRBV29-1 and TRBJ2-7; no firm D call. V dropped 3 bases and J dropped 1 base, with 7 bases sitting between them. The CDR3 runs to 12 residues. Germline V gene sequence: CDR1 SQVTM, CDR2 ANQGSEA. The CDR3 here is CSVEGVSYEQYF. In DNA form, the CDR3 reads TGCAGCGTTGAGGGCGTTTCCTACGAGCAGTACTTC.

This chain uses TRBV7-2 with TRBJ2-1, with D perhaps matching TRBD2 (6 bases). Per the germline V gene, CDR1 is SGHTA and CDR2 is FQGNSA. This CDR3 region has 14 residues. V gave up 1 base and J gave up 4 bases, with 8 bases separating them. The CDR3 spells CASSLGLDYNEQFF. CDR3 nucleotides: TGTGCCAGCAGCTTAGGACTAGATTACAATGAGCAGTTCTTC.

The chain links TRBV15 to TRBJ2-2, with 7 positions matching TRBD2. The CDR3 runs to 16 residues. Germline lookup yields CDR1 LNHNV and CDR2 YYDKDF (reference sequence). The trim removed 0 bases at V and 2 bases at J, leaving 3 bases unmatched. Here the CDR3 DNA reads TGTGCCACCAGCAGAGATCCTAGCGGAAACACCGGGGAGCTGTTTTTT. This gives the protein CATSRDPSGNTGELFF.

This sequence joins TRBV27 and TRBJ2-2; 9 nucleotides line up with TRBD1. The CDR3 sequence is 16 residues long. After removal of 7 bases from V and 4 bases from J, the junction contained 10 bases not matched to a gene. From germline, CDR1 is MNHEY and CDR2 SMNVEV (reference sequence). CDR3 DNA sequence: TGTGCCAGCACCCCGGGGACAGGGCCGATCACCGGGGAGCTGTTTTTT. The encoded protein is CASTPGTGPITGELFF.

The table lists this clone with a few counts. The chain carries TRBV6-1 and TRBJ2-7; TRBD1 agrees at 9 bases. J gave up 7 bases and V 4 bases, and 8 bases lay outside the gene matches. This CDR3 region has 14 residues. Germline values: CDR1 MNHNS, CDR2 SASEGT. CDR3 DNA: TGTGCCAGCAGTGGGGGACAGGGAATGTGGGAGCAGTACTTC. Its protein is CASSGGQGMWEQYF.

This clone was observed a handful of times. V usage is TRBV27 and J usage is TRBJ2-1, with 9 bases lining up with TRBD2. Trimming at V came to 1 base and at J to 6 bases, leaving 16 bases not matched to a gene. CDR3 length equals 19 residues. CDR1 and CDR2 (germline): MNHEY, SMNVEV (reference sequence). CDR3: CASSLWGNGKAGGRNEQFF. For the CDR3, the DNA is TGTGCCAGCAGTTTATGGGGTAATGGAAAAGCGGGAGGTCGCAATGAGCAGTTCTTC.

The chain combines TRBV6-5 with TRBJ2-1; a weak D match, TRBD2 (6 bases). The V gene lost 7 bases and the J gene lost 6 bases, with 13 bases spanning the gap. Per the germline V gene, CDR1 is MNHEY and CDR2 is SVGAGI. CDR3 length equals 13 residues. The CDR3 loop reads CASIITGGNEQFF. CDR3 nucleotides: TGTGCCAGCATCATTACCGGGGGCAATGAGCAGTTCTTC.

There are a few counts of this clone. The CDR3 DNA is TGTGCCGGTGGGACAGGGGTCGGAAACACCATATATTTT. This sequence encodes CAGGTGVGNTIYF. This chain uses TRBV10-3 with TRBJ1-3; 10 nucleotides align to TRBD1. V trimming: 11 bases; J trimming: 4 bases; junction bases outside the gene matches: 5. CDR3 length: 13 residues. Germline CDR1 is ENHRY and CDR2 is SYGVKD.

With regard to this clone: The junction and the germline gene differ at one end; a read error may be behind it. The CDR3 nucleotides are TGTGCCAGCAGCGTAGAGGCTAGCGGGATACTCTCCTACGGGCAGTACTTC. Encoded protein: CASSVEASGILSYGQYF. The chain couples TRBV9 to TRBJ2-7, with 9 bases fitting TRBD2. The CDR3 length is 17 residues. Germline values: CDR1 SGDLS, CDR2 YYNGEE.

This clone has only one observation. The chain couples TRBV29-1 to TRBJ2-2, with 11 bases identical to TRBD2. This CDR3 is built from 14 residues. Germline V gives CDR1 SQVTM, CDR2 ANQGSEA. Unmatched junction bases numbered 4, after V lost 7 bases and J lost 3 bases. CDR3 region: CSAGTSGYTGELFF. CDR3 in DNA: TGCAGCGCGGGGACTAGCGGCTACACCGGGGAGCTGTTTTTT.